The sequence of this TCR beta chain was determined in a study of shared clonotypes between healthy human individuals. Study at large: Each donor's CD4 naive and CD4 memory cells filled three plates apiece, CD8 naive two, and CD8 memory one. Findings of the study overall: Generation probabilities were higher for clonotypes shared across all four sorted-subset donors than for unshared ones.

With 5 bases removed from V and 0 bases from J, the gap between germline ends came to 29 bases. The CDR3 totals 22 residues. Germline values: CDR1 WSHSY, CDR2 SAAADI. Adult donors, all healthy and HIV-negative, had no recent acute infections or vaccinations. A CD45RA-negative memory subset and a CD45RA+ naive subset were separated from the CD4+ cells. TCRdb's copy holds only in-frame clones and misses some; the assay was immunoSEQ multiplex PCR. The sample includes about 1.5 million clones, 95% to 99% of them seen just once. Details on this clone: Its antigen is still unknown.

The sequenced sample was naive CD4+ T cells sorted from blood. Subset meaning: CD45RA+ positively selected. The sequence was obtained from a young man in good health. The chain recombines TRBV10-2 with TRBJ2-6; TRBD1 is a possible D gene (6 bases). CDR3 nucleotides: TGCGCCAGCAGTCCCCCGGTCAGGGCCAGCCAGGGGCTGATCTCTGGGGCCAACGTCCTGACTTTC. Protein: CASSPPVRASQGLISGANVLTF.